This T cell receptor (beta chain) was recovered during a study of T cells in Graves' hyperthyroidism and ophthalmopathy. Turning to the study itself: Peripheral blood was acquired at first diagnosis, ahead of any therapy whatsoever. Points from the study as a whole: A model of 13 V-J features distinguished ophthalmopathy from stable hyperthyroidism.

There are many counts of this clonotype. Its antigen is still unknown. Amplification targeted TCR beta CDR3 regions from RNA transcripts. HTBI primers drove first-round RT-PCR of the TCR CDR3. From the multiplex PCR reads, TCRdb called clonotypes with MiXCR, one entry per CDR3 protein. The sample has roughly 260,000 distinct CDR3 sequences, approximately 15% seen once. Germline V gives CDR1 MDHEN, CDR2 SYDVKM. The CDR3 loop spans 15 amino acids. V lost 10 bases to trimming and J lost 4 bases; unmatched junction nucleotides: 12. The clonotype originates from a woman in her forties with Graves' hyperthyroidism that later progressed to Graves' ophthalmopathy. J is TRBJ1-5 and V is TRBV28; 8 nucleotides align to TRBD1. The specimen sequenced was blood. The CDR3 reads CAIRRGQGENQPQHF. Here the CDR3 DNA reads TGTGCCATTCGAAGAGGACAGGGAGAAAATCAGCCCCAGCATTTT.